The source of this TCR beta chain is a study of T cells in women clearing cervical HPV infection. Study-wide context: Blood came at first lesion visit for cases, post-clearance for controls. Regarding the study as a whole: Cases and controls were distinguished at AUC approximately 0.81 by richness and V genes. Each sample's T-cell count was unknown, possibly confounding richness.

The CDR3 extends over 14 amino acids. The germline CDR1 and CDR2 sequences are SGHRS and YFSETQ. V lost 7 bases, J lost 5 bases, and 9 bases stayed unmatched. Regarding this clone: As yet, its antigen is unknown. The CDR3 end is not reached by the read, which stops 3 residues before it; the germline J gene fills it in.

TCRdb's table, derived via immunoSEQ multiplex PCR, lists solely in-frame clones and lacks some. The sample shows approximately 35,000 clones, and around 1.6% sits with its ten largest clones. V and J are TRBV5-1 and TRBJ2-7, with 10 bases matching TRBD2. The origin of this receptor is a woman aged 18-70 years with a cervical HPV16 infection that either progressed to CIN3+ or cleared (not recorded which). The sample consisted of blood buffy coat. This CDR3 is CASGLGLAGDEQYF. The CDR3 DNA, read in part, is TGCGCCAGCGGGCTGGGGCTAGCGGGAGACGAG.